Listed below are T cell receptor beta chains from one sample, sequenced in a study of CD8 T cells in Susac syndrome. TCRdb called the immunoSEQ multiplex PCR reads again in MiXCR, with one record for every CDR3 protein. The sample gives about 150,000 distinct CDR3 sequences, around 96% of which show up once; 0.15% to 0.2% is in the top ten. The specimen sequenced was CD4+ T cells from PBMCs. The origin of the receptors is a human donor with Susac syndrome. The CDR3 runs from the conserved cysteine through the conserved F or W. The D gene is left open where the match is weak. Part of the rows lack a size; the others show once, few, many or a class for expanded clones.

CDR3nt: TGTGCCAGCAGCCACCCCGGGCCCCCGAGTGCCCAGTACTTC
CDR3aa: CASSHPGPPSAQYF
len: 14
j_gene: TRBJ2-5
abundance: -
d_gene: -
v_gene: TRBV7-9

CDR3nt: TGTGCCAGCAGCTTGGACGGGGGTGGCAATCAGCCCCAGCATTTT
CDR3aa: CASSLDGGGNQPQHF
len: 15
j_gene: TRBJ1-5
abundance: -
d_gene: -
v_gene: TRBV7-3

CDR3nt: TGCAGTGCTATCAGGGTACCCAATCAGCCCCAGCATTTT
CDR3aa: CSAIRVPNQPQHF
len: 13
j_gene: TRBJ1-5
abundance: -
d_gene: -
v_gene: TRBV20-1

CDR3nt: TGCAGCAGTCAGTTCACAGATACGCAGTATTTT
CDR3aa: CSSQFTDTQYF
len: 11
j_gene: TRBJ2-3
abundance: -
d_gene: -
v_gene: TRBV29-1

CDR3nt: TGTGCCAGCAGCTTGGACAGGACCTCCCGCACCGGGGAGCTGTTTTTT
CDR3aa: CASSLDRTSRTGELFF
len: 16
j_gene: TRBJ2-2
abundance: -
d_gene: TRBD1
v_gene: TRBV7-9

CDR3nt: TGTGCCAGCTCACCCCGGGACCTCATCCAGAATGAGCAGTTCTTC
CDR3aa: CASSPRDLIQNEQFF
len: 15
j_gene: TRBJ2-1
abundance: -
d_gene: -
v_gene: TRBV18

CDR3nt: TGCAGTGCTAGGGGAGCCCAGGGTAATCTGTTAAACCATGGCTACACCTTC
CDR3aa: CSARGAQGNLLNHGYTF
len: 17
j_gene: TRBJ1-2
abundance: once
d_gene: -
v_gene: TRBV20-1

CDR3nt: TGCGCCAGCAGACTGGAACCCTCGAGCGAAAAACTGTTTTTT
CDR3aa: CASRLEPSSEKLFF
len: 14
j_gene: TRBJ1-4
abundance: -
d_gene: -
v_gene: TRBV5-1

CDR3nt: TGCAGCGTGGGGGGATTCCCCTACGAGCAGTACTTC
CDR3aa: CSVGGFPYEQYF
len: 12
j_gene: TRBJ2-7
abundance: -
d_gene: -
v_gene: TRBV29-1

CDR3nt: TGCAGTGCCTCCGGGACTAGACGCGTAGAGACCCAGTACTTC
CDR3aa: CSASGTRRVETQYF
len: 14
j_gene: TRBJ2-5
abundance: -
d_gene: TRBD2
v_gene: TRBV20-1

CDR3nt: TGTGCCATCTCTGAGCGGGGGGGCTCAGGTACGCAGTATTTT
CDR3aa: CAISERGGSGTQYF
len: 14
j_gene: TRBJ2-3
abundance: -
d_gene: TRBD2
v_gene: TRBV3-1

CDR3nt: TGTGCCATCAGATCCCGGGACTCCTACAATGAGCAGTTCTTC
CDR3aa: CAIRSRDSYNEQFF
len: 14
j_gene: TRBJ2-1
abundance: -
d_gene: -
v_gene: TRBV10-3

CDR3nt: TGTGCCAGCAGTTTTAGCGGGGGGGGCAAAAACATTCAGTACTTC
CDR3aa: CASSFSGGGKNIQYF
len: 15
j_gene: TRBJ2-4
abundance: -
d_gene: TRBD2
v_gene: TRBV12-3/TRBV12-4

CDR3nt: TGTGCCAGCAGTTTAGTTGGGGGATACTACAATGAGCAGTTCTTC
CDR3aa: CASSLVGGYYNEQFF
len: 15
j_gene: TRBJ2-1
abundance: -
d_gene: -
v_gene: TRBV12-3/TRBV12-4

CDR3nt: TGTGCTAGTGGCCAGGACGGGAACACTGAAGCTTTCTTT
CDR3aa: CASGQDGNTEAFF
len: 13
j_gene: TRBJ1-1
abundance: -
d_gene: -
v_gene: TRBV12-5

CDR3nt: TGCAGCGTTTATGTGGGACAGGAAAAAAACATTCAGTACTTC
CDR3aa: CSVYVGQEKNIQYF
len: 14
j_gene: TRBJ2-4
abundance: -
d_gene: TRBD1
v_gene: TRBV29-1

CDR3nt: TGTGCCAGCACTGGGACAGGGCTCGTGAACACTGAAGCTTTCTTT
CDR3aa: CASTGTGLVNTEAFF
len: 15
j_gene: TRBJ1-1
abundance: -
d_gene: TRBD1
v_gene: TRBV6-6